Detailed here is one TCR beta chain. No antigen is known for it. This entry belongs to a study of OX40 agonist ivuxolimab in advanced cancers. The overall study: With ivuxolimab, an agonistic anti-OX40 (CD134) antibody, patients were treated. Participants, approximately 83% male, averaged about 56 years of age, ranging from roughly 23 to 90.

Study results and limitations: Antigen specificity was not determined for the expanded peripheral T cells. In the 0.1 to 3.0 mg/kg range, CD4+ and CD8+ blood T cells had expanded clonally by week 6.

Method: immunoSEQ multiplex PCR; TCRdb's copy keeps in-frame clones and lacks some. The sample carries about 54,000 clones, 70% to 90% recorded once. Sequenced here: CD4+ or CD8+ T cells sorted from blood, sampled in a trial of the OX40 agonist ivuxolimab. The receptor was isolated from an adult with an advanced solid tumor such as melanoma, head and neck, liver or kidney cancer.

In nucleotides, the CDR3 is TGTGCCAGCAGTTTCCCGGGAGGTCAGGATGGTGAGCTGTTTTTT. This encodes CASSFPGGQDGELFF. The chain recombines TRBV28 with TRBJ2-2, with 7 bases fitting TRBD2. Germline V gene data show CDR1 as MDHEN and CDR2 as SYDVKM. J lost 11 bases, V lost 3 bases, and 12 bases had no gene match. The CDR3 has 15 residues.